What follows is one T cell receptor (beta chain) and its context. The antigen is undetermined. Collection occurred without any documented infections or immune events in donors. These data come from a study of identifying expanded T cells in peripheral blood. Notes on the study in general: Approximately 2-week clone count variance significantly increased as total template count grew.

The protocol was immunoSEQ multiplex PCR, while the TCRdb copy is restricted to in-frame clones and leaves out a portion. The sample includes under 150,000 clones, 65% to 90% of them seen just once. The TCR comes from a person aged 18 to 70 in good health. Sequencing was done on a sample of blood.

CDR3 protein: CASSNWGTSDSTDTQYF. CDR3 nucleotides: TGTGCCAGTAGCAACTGGGGGACTAGCGATAGCACAGATACGCAGTATTTT. This chain uses TRBV19 with TRBJ2-3; the match to TRBD2 covers 10 bases. The V and J ends lost 6 bases and 0 bases, in that order; junction bases with no gene match: 9. Per germline, CDR1 LNHDA and CDR2 SQIVND (reference sequence). This CDR3 comprises 17 residues.